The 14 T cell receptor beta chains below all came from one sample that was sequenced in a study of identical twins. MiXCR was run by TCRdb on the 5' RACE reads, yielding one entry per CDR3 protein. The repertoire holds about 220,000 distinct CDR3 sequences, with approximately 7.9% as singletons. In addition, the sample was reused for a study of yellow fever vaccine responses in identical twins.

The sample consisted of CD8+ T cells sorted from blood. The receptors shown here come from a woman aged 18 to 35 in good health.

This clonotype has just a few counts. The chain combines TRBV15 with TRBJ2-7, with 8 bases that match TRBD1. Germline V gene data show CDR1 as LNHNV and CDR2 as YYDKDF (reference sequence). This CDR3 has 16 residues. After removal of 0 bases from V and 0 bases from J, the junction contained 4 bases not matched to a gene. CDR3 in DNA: TGTGCCACCAGCAGAGATCGGGGACAGGCCTCCTACGAGCAGTACTTC. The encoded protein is CATSRDRGQASYEQYF. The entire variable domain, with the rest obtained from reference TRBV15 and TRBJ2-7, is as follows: DAMVIQNPRYQVTQFGKPVTLSCSQTLNHNVMYWYQQKSSQAPKLLFHYYDKDFNNEADTPDNFQSRRPNTSFCFLDIRSPGLGDTAMYLCATSRDRGQASYEQYFGPGTRLTVT.

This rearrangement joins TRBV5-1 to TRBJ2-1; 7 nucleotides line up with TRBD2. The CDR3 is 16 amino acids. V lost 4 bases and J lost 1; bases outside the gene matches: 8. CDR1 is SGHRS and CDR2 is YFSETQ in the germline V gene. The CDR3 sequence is CASSATGLTSYNEQFF. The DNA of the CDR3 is TGCGCCAGCAGCGCGACGGGACTAACATCCTACAATGAGCAGTTCTTC.

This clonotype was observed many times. In DNA form, the CDR3 reads TGTGCCAGCAGTCCACTAGCGGGAGGGCTTCAAGAGACCCAGTACTTC. It codes for CASSPLAGGLQETQYF. The chain recombines TRBV12-3 or TRBV12-4 with TRBJ2-5; TRBD2 matches at 13 bases. The CDR3 sequence is 16 residues long. V dropped 5 bases and J dropped 2; count of bases not matched to a gene: 5.

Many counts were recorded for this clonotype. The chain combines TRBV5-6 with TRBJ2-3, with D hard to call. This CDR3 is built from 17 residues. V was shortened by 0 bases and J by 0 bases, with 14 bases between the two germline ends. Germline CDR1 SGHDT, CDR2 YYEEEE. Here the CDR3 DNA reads TGTGCCAGCAGCTTGGTGCTCGGGCTTGAAAGCACAGATACGCAGTATTTT. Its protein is CASSLVLGLESTDTQYF.

The CDR3 here is CSAREFISGVPDTQYF. The CDR3 coding sequence is TGCAGTGCTAGAGAGTTTATATCGGGAGTCCCAGATACGCAGTATTTT. The chain carries TRBV20-1 and TRBJ2-3, with D tentatively TRBD2 (6 bases). The ends were cut back, 0 bases at V and 4 bases at J, with 17 bases in the middle. The length of the CDR3 is 16 residues. Per the germline V gene, CDR1 is DFQATT and CDR2 is SNEGSKA (reference sequence).

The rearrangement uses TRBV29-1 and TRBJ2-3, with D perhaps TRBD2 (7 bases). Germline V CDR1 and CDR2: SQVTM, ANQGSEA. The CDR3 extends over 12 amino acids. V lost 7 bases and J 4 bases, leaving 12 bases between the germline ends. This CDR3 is CSGGGAADTQYF. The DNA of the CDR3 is TGCAGCGGGGGGGGGGCCGCAGATACGCAGTATTTT.

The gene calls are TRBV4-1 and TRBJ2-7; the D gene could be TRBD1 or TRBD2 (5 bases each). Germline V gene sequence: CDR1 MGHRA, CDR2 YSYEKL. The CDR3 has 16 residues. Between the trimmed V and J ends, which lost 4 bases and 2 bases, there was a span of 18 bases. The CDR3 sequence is CASSLPKGTSAYEQYV. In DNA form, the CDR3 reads TGCGCCAGCAGCCTACCAAAGGGGACGAGCGCCTACGAGCAGTACGTC.

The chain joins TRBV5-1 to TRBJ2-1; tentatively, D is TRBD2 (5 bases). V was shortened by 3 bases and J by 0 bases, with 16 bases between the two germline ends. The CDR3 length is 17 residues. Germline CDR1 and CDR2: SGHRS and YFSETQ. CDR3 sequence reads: CASSYSGGPGSYNEQFF. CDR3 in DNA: TGCGCCAGCAGCTATTCGGGCGGGCCGGGCTCCTACAATGAGCAGTTCTTC.

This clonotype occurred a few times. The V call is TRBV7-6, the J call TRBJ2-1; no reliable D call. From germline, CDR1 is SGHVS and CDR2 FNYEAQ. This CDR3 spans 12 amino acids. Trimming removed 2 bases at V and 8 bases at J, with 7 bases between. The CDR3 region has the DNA TGTGCCAGCAGCTTACTGTCGGATGAGCAGTTCTTC. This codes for CASSLLSDEQFF.

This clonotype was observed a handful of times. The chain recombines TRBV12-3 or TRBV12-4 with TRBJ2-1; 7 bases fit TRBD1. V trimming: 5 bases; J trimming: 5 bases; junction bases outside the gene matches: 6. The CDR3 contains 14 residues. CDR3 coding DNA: TGTGCCAGCAGTACAAGGACAGGTGACAATGAGCAGTTCTTC. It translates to CASSTRTGDNEQFF.

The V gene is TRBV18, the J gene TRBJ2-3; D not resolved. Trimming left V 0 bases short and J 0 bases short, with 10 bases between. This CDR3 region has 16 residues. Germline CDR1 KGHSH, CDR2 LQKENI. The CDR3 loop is CASSPPPGRSTDTQYF. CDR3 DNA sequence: TGTGCCAGCTCACCACCTCCCGGCAGGAGCACAGATACGCAGTATTTT.

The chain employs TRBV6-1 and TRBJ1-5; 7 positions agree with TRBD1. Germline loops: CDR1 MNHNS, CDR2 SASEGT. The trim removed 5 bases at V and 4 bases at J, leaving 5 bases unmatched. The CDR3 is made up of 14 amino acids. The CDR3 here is CASSLGQENQPQHF. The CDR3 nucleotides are TGTGCCAGCAGTCTCGGACAGGAAAATCAGCCCCAGCATTTT.

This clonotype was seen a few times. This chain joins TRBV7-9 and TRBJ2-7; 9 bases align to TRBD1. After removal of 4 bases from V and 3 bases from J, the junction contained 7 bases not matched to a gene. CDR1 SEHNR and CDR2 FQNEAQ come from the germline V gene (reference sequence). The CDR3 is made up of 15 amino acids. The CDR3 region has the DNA TGTGCCAGCAGCTCCCCGGGACAGGGAGTCTACGAGCAGTACGTC. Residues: CASSSPGQGVYEQYV.

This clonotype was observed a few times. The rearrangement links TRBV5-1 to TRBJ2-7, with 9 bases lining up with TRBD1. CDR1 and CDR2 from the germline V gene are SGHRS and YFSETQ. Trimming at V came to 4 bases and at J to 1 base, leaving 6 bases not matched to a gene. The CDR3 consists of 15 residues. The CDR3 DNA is TGCGCCAGCAGCCTTAGGACAGGGGAGTCCTACGAGCAGTACTTC. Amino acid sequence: CASSLRTGESYEQYF.